Described below is a single TCR beta chain sequence and its context. Method: immunoSEQ multiplex PCR; TCRdb's copy keeps in-frame clones and lacks some. The repertoire holds approximately 59,000 clones, with around 93% as singletons. The CDR3 extends over 19 amino acids. V was clipped by 0 bases and J by 3 bases, with 23 bases between them. Germline CDR1 is LGHNA and CDR2 is YSLEER. This entry is derived from a study of T cell changes during pregnancy in multiple sclerosis. The sample was CD4+ T cells from peripheral blood mononuclear cells, taken before pregnancy. The TCR comes from a female donor with multiple sclerosis, enrolled in a pregnancy study. J is TRBJ1-1 and V is TRBV4-3; D is possibly TRBD1 (6 bases). DNA of the CDR3: TGCGCCAGCAGCCAAGATAGGGGGTTTGGGAGGGGGAGAGACACTGAAGCTTTCTTT. It translates to CASSQDRGFGRGRDTEAFF.